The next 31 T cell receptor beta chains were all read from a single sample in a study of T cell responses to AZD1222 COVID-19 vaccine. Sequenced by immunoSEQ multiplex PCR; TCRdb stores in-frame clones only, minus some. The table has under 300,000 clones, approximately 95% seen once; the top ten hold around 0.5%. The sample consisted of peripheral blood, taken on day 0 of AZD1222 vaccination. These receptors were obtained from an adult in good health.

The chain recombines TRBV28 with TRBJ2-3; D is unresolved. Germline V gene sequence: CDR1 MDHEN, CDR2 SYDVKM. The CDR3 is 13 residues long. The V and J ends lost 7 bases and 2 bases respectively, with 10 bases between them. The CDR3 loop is CASTKYPTDTQYF. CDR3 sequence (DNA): TGTGCCAGCACTAAATACCCCACAGATACGCAGTATTTT.

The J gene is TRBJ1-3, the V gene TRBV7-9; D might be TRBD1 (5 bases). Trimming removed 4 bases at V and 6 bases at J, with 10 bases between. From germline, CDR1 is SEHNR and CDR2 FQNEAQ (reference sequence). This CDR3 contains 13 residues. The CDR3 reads CASSWDVLNTIYF. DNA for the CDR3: TGTGCCAGCAGCTGGGACGTCTTAAACACCATATATTTT.

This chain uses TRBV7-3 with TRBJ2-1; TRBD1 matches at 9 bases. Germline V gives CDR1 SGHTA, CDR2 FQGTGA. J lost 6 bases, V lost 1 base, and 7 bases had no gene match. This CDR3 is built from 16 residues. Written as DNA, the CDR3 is TGTGCCAGCAGCTTAAACGGGGACAGGGTCTCCAATGAGCAGTTCTTC. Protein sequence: CASSLNGDRVSNEQFF.

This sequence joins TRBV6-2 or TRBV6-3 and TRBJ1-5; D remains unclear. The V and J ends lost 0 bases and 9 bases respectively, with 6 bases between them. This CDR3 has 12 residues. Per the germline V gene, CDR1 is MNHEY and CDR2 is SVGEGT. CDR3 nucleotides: TGTGCCAGCAGTTACTCGACTGGGCCCCAGCATTTT. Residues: CASSYSTGPQHF.

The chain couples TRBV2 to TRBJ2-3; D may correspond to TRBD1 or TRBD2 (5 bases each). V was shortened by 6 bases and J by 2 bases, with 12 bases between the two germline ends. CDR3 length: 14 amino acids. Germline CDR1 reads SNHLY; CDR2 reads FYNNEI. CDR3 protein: CASRFGGPTDTQYF. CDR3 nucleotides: TGTGCCAGCAGGTTTGGGGGTCCCACAGATACGCAGTATTTT.

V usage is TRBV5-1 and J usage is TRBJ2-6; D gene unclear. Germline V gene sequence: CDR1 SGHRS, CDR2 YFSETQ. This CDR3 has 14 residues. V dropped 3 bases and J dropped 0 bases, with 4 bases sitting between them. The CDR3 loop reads CASSSYSGANVLTF. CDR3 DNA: TGCGCCAGCAGCTCGTACTCTGGGGCCAACGTCCTGACTTTC.

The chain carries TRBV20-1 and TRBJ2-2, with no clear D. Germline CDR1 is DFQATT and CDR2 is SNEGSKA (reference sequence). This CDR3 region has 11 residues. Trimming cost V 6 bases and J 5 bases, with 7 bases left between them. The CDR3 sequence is CSALGTGELFF. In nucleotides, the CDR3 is TGCAGTGCCCTAGGGACCGGGGAGCTGTTTTTT.

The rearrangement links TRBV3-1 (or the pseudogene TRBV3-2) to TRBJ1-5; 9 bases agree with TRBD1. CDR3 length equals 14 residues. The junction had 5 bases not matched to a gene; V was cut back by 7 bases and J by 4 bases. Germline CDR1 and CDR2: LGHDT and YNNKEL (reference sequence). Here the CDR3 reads CASNRTGENQPQHF. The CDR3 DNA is TGTGCCAGCAACAGGACAGGGGAAAATCAGCCCCAGCATTTT.

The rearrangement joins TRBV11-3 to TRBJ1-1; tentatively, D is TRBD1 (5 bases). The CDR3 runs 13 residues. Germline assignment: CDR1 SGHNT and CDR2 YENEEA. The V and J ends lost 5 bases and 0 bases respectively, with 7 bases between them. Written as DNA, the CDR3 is TGTGCCAGCAGCCTGACAGTGAACACTGAAGCTTTCTTT. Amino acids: CASSLTVNTEAFF.

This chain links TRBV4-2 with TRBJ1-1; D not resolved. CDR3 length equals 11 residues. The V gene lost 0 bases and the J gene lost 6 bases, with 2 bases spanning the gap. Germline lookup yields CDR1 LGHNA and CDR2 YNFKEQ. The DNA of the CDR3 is TGTGCCAGCAGCCAAGAGGCTGAAGCTTTCTTT. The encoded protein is CASSQEAEAFF.

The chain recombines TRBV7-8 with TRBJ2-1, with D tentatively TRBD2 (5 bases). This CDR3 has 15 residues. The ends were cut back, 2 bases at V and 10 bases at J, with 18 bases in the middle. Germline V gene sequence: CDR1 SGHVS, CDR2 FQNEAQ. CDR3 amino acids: CASSLFLIEPGEQFF. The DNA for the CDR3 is TGTGCCAGCAGCTTATTCCTTATTGAACCGGGGGAGCAGTTCTTC.

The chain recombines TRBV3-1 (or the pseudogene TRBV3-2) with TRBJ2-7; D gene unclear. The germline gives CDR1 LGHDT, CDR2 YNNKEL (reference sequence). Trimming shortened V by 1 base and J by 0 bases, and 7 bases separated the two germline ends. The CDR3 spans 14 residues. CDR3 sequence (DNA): TGTGCCAGCAGCCAAGGTGCTAGCTCCTACGAGCAGTACTTC. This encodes CASSQGASSYEQYF.

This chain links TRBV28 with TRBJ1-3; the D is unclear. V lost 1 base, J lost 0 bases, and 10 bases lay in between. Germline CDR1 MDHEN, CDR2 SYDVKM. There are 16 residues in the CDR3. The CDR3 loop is CASSLYRGLSGNTIYF. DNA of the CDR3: TGTGCCAGCAGTTTATACAGAGGACTCTCTGGAAACACCATATATTTT.

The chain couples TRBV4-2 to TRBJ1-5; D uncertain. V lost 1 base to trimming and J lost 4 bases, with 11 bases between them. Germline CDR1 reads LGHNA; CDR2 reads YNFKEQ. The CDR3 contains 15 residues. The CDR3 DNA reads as TGTGCCAGCAGCCAAGTGAGGGAACCAAATCAGCCCCAGCATTTT. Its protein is CASSQVREPNQPQHF.

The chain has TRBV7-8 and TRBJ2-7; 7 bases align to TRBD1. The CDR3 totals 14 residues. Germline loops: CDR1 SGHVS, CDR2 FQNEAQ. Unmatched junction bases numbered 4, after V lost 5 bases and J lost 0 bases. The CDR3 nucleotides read TGTGCCAGCAGCGAACGACAGGGCTCCTACGAGCAGTACTTC. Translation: CASSERQGSYEQYF.

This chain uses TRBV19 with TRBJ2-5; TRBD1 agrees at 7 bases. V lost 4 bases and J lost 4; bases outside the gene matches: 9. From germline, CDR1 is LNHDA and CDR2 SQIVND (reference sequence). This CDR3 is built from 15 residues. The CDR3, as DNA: TGTGCCAGTAGTAAGGGGGACAGCCGGCGAGAGACCCAGTACTTC. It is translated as CASSKGDSRRETQYF. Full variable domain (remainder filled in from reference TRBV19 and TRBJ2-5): DGGITQSPKYLFRKEGQNVTLSCEQNLNHDAMYWYRQDPGQGLRLIYYSQIVNDFQKGDIAEGYSVSREKKESFPLTVTSAQKNPTAFYLCASSKGDSRRETQYFGPGTRLLVL.

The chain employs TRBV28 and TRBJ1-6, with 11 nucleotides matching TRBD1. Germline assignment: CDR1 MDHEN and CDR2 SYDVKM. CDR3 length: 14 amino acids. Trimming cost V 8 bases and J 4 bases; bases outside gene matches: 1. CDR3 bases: TGTGCCAGCCGGGACAGGGGGTATAATTCACCCCTCCACTTT. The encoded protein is CASRDRGYNSPLHF.

CDR3 sequence: CASSSRVADTDTQYF. CDR3 DNA sequence: TGTGCCAGCAGTTCCCGGGTAGCGGACACAGATACGCAGTATTTT. This chain joins TRBV6-5 and TRBJ2-3, with D possibly being TRBD2 (6 bases). The germline CDR1 and CDR2 sequences are MNHEY and SVGAGI. The CDR3 extends over 15 amino acids. Deletions cut 4 bases from V and 2 bases from J, with 13 bases between.

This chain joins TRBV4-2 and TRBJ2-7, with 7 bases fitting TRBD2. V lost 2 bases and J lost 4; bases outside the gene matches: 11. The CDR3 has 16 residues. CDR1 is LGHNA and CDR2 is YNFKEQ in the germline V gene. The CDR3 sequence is CASSQWSGESTYEQYF. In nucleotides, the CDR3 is TGTGCCAGCAGCCAATGGAGCGGGGAGAGTACGTACGAGCAGTACTTC.

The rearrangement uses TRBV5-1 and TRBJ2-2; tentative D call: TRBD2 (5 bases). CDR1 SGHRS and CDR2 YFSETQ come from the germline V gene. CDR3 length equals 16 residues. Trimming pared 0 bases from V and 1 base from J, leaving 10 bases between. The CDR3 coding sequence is TGCGCCAGCAGCTTGGCCCCACGGGGGAACACCGGGGAGCTGTTTTTT. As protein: CASSLAPRGNTGELFF.

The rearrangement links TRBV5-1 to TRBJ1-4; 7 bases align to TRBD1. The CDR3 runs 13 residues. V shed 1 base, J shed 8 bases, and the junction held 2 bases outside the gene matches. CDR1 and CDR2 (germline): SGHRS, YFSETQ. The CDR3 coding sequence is TGCGCCAGCAGCTTGCAGGGACAGGAAAAACTGTTTTTT. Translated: CASSLQGQEKLFF. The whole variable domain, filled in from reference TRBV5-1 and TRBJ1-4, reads KAGVTQTPRYLIKTRGQQVTLSCSPISGHRSVSWYQQTPGQGLQFLFEYFSETQRNKGNFPGRFSGRQFSNSRSEMNVSTLELGDSALYLCASSLQGQEKLFFGSGTQLSVL.

The CDR3 region is CASSLAPPPGRAEETQYF. The DNA for the CDR3 is TGTGCCAGCAGCTTAGCTCCACCCCCGGGACGGGCGGAGGAGACCCAGTACTTC. The J gene is TRBJ2-5, the V gene TRBV11-2; tentatively, D is TRBD1 or TRBD2 (5 bases each). Trimming removed 1 base at V and 5 bases at J, with 23 bases between. The CDR3 contains 18 residues. CDR1 is SGHAT, CDR2 FQNNGV, per germline.

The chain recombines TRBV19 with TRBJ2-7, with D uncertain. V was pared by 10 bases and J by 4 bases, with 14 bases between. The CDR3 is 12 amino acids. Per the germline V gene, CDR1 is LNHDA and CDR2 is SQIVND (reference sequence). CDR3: CATSPAGYEQYF. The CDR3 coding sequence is TGTGCCACCTCCCCGGCCGGGTACGAGCAGTACTTC.

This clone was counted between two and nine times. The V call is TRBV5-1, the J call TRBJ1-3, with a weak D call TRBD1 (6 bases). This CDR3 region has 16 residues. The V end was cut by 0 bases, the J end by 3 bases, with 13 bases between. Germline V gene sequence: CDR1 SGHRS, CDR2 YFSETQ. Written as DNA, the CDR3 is TGCGCCAGCAGCTTGGAGCCAACAGGGTTTGGAAACACCATATATTTT. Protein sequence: CASSLEPTGFGNTIYF.

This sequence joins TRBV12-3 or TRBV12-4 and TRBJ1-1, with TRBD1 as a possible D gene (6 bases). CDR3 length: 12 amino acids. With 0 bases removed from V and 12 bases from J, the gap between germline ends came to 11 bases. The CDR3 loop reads CASSLARGMTFF. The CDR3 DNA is TGTGCCAGCAGTTTAGCGAGGGGGATGACTTTCTTT.

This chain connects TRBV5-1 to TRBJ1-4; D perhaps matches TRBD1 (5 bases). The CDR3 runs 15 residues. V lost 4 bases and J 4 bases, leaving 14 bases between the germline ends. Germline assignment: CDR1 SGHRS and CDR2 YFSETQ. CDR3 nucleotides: TGCGCCAGCAGCGCCACGCAGGGCTTTAATGAAAAACTGTTTTTT. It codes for CASSATQGFNEKLFF.

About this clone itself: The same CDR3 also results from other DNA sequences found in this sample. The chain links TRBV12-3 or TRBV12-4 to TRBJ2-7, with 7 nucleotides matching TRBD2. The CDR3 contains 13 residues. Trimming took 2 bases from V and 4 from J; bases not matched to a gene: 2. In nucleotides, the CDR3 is TGTGCCAGCAGTTTAAGGGGAGGGTACGAGCAGTACTTC. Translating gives CASSLRGGYEQYF.

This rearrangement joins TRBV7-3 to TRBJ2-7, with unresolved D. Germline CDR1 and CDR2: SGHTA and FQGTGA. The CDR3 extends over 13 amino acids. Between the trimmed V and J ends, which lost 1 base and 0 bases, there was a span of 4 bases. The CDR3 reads CASSLSPSYEQYF. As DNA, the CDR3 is TGTGCCAGCAGCTTAAGTCCCTCCTACGAGCAGTACTTC.

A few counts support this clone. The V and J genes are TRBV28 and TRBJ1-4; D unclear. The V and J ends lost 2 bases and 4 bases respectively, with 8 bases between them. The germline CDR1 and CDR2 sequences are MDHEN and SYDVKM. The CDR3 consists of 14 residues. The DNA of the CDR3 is TGTGCCAGCAGTTTAGGCGGAAGTAATGAAAAACTGTTTTTT. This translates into CASSLGGSNEKLFF.

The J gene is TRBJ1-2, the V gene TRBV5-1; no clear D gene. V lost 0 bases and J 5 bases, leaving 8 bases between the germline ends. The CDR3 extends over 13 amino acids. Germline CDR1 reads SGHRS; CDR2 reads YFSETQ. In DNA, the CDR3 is TGCGCCAGCAGCTTGGTTGGGGATTATGGCTACACCTTC. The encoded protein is CASSLVGDYGYTF.

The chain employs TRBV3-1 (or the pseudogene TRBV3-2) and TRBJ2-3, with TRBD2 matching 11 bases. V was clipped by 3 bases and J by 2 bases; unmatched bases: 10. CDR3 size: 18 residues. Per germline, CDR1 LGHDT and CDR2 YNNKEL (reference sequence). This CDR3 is CASSQGLLAGALTDTQYF. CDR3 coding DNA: TGTGCCAGCAGCCAGGGTTTACTAGCGGGGGCCCTCACAGATACGCAGTATTTT.